A single sample gave rise to the 15 T cell receptor beta chains below, sequenced in a study of tumor-infiltrating lymphocytes in primary liver carcinoma. Priming with a constant-region primer yielded TCR beta cDNA from 450 to 600 ng total RNA. Investigators got TCR beta libraries out of three nested multiplex PCR rounds, done with slightly modified ARM-PCR. A C-beta reverse primer and TRBV1-TRBV30 forward primers served in each of the first two PCR rounds, at ten to eleven cycles apiece. One entry per CDR3 protein, called by TCRdb with MiXCR from the multiplex PCR reads. The sample has roughly 100,000 distinct CDR3 sequences, roughly 69% seen once. It was from roughly 20-30 mg of unsorted bulk tissue that RNA and DNA were co-extracted. The sequenced sample consisted of liver tumor tissue from sampling region 5. Subset meaning: tumor region T5, tumor centre. These receptors all stem from a woman aged 55-69 years with primary liver carcinoma and hepatitis B virus infection.

The rearrangement links TRBV28 to TRBJ2-1; D uncertain. The CDR3 is 13 residues long. Germline V gene lookup returns CDR1 MDHEN and CDR2 SYDVKM. Trimming removed 5 bases at V and 5 bases at J, with 10 bases between. The CDR3 nucleotides read TGTGCCAGCAGTCCACGCAGGAACAATGAGCAGTTCTTC. Protein product: CASSPRRNNEQFF.

The chain combines TRBV28 with TRBJ1-2; TRBD1 matches 10 bases. J gave up 1 base and V 2 bases, and 1 base lay outside the gene matches. The CDR3 has 15 amino acids. The germline CDR1 and CDR2 sequences are MDHEN and SYDVKM. The CDR3 sequence: CASSLRTGGNYGYTF. DNA for the CDR3: TGTGCCAGCAGTTTAAGGACAGGGGGTAACTATGGCTACACCTTC.

This sequence joins TRBV6-1 and TRBJ2-5; D may be TRBD1 (5 bases). This CDR3 region has 14 residues. V dropped 5 bases and J dropped 4 bases, with 14 bases sitting between them. CDR1 MNHNS and CDR2 SASEGT come from the germline V gene. The CDR3 DNA sequence: TGTGCCAGCAGTTTAAGAGCAGGGCCAGAGACCCAGTACTTC. It is translated as CASSLRAGPETQYF.

In its sample, this clonotype was seen once. Compared with germline, one end of the junction differs, possibly owing to a read error. The chain combines TRBV4-1 with TRBJ1-2; D may be TRBD1 (5 bases). Germline V gene lookup returns CDR1 MGHRA and CDR2 YSYEKL. This CDR3 is 18 amino acids long. The CDR3 DNA is TGCGTCAGCAGCCAAGGTCCAGGGAAGCCCCGGAGGAACTATGGCTACACCTTC. This sequence encodes CVSSQGPGKPRRNYGYTF.

For this clonotype: The junction departs from germline at one end; a sequencing error may be responsible. The chain is built from TRBV30 and TRBJ1-5; the D is unclear. The germline V gene has CDR1 GTSNPN and CDR2 SVGIG (reference sequence). CDR3 length: 16 amino acids. The CDR3 DNA follows: TGTGCCTGCAGTGGGAACTCCGCTGCTAGCAATCAGCCCCAGCATTTT. Translated: CACSGNSAASNQPQHF.

Remarks on this clonotype: The junction differs from germline at one of its ends, possibly a read error. J is TRBJ2-5 and V is TRBV11-2; D is uncertain. The germline CDR1 and CDR2 sequences are SGHAT and FQNNGV. The CDR3 contains 11 residues. CDR3 region: CASSLSETRYF. The CDR3 DNA sequence: TGTGCCAGTAGCTTAAGTGAGACCCGGTACTTC. Full variable domain (outside the CDR3, taken from reference TRBV11-2 and TRBJ2-5): EAGVAQSPRYKIIEKRQSVAFWCNPISGHATLYWYQQILGQGPKLLIQFQNNGVVDDSQLPKDRFSAERLKGVDSTLKIQPAKLEDSAVYLCASSLSETRYFGPGTRLLVL.

A single count supports this clonotype. Given the absence of the conserved phenylalanine or tryptophan at the CDR3 end, a read error is likely. This chain uses TRBV11-3 with TRBJ2-1, with D perhaps TRBD1 or TRBD2 (6 bases each). CDR1 is SGHNT and CDR2 is YENEEA in the germline V gene. The V and J ends lost 9 bases and 7 bases respectively, with 16 bases between them. The CDR3 is 13 residues long. The CDR3 nucleotides are TGTGCCAGTAGTGCCGGGGGCTATAATGAGCAGTTCATC. Its protein is CASSAGGYNEQFI.

This clonotype was picked up a small number of times. The chain joins TRBV5-1 to TRBJ1-2, with D tentatively TRBD1 (5 bases). V lost 0 bases and J lost 5, with 20 bases in between. In germline, CDR1 is SGHRS, CDR2 YFSETQ. This CDR3 has 17 amino acids. CDR3 region: CASSLGTDHPRGYGYTF. The CDR3, as DNA: TGCGCCAGCAGCTTGGGGACCGACCACCCTCGGGGGTATGGCTACACCTTC.

This clonotype has at least ten counts. The chain has TRBV6-2 or TRBV6-3 and TRBJ2-7; tentatively, D is TRBD1 or TRBD2 (5 bases each). The V end lost 5 bases, the J end lost 6 bases, and 26 bases lay between the germline ends. The length of the CDR3 is 17 residues. Looked up from germline, CDR1 is MNHEY and CDR2 is SVGEGT. The CDR3 DNA sequence: TGTGCCAGCAGTGTGGGGACGGAGGAGTCGTTTTTTTCCGAGCAGTACTTC. Translated, it gives CASSVGTEESFFSEQYF.

A note on this clonotype: The conserved closing phenylalanine or tryptophan is absent in this CDR3, likely reflecting a read error. No DNA is shown, since the ends of the CDR3 on it are uncertain; the CDR3 is the one TCRdb lists. The V gene is TRBV11-2, the J gene TRBJ1-1; TRBD1, the table's D call, lacks a check against the DNA. With termini counted, the CDR3 has 17 amino acids. The germline gives CDR1 SGHAT, CDR2 FQNNGV. The CDR3 sequence is CTSSRGQGAFLDTEVFS.

The gene calls are TRBV11-2 and TRBJ2-7; D is ambiguous. From germline, CDR1 is SGHAT and CDR2 FQNNGV. V shed 0 bases and J shed 9 bases, with 12 bases lying between them. The CDR3 is 13 residues long. For the CDR3, the DNA is TGTGCCAGCAGCTTAGAGCCGAGATCCGGGCAGTACTTC. Protein product: CASSLEPRSGQYF.

This clonotype has a handful of counts. This clone may be a read error of a much larger clone one base away. This chain links TRBV7-8 with TRBJ2-1, with D unclear. CDR1 SGHVS and CDR2 FQNEAQ come from the germline V gene. The CDR3 loop spans 11 amino acids. DNA for the CDR3: TGTGCCAGCAAGCTCTACAATGAGCACTTCTTC. Amino acid sequence: CASKLYNEHFF.

With respect to this clonotype: Compared with germline, one end of the junction differs, possibly owing to a read error. This sequence joins TRBV11-2 and TRBJ2-2; D is perhaps TRBD1 (6 bases). This CDR3 has 12 residues. Germline lookup yields CDR1 SGHAT and CDR2 FQNNGV. CDR3: CASSPLPGELYF. For the CDR3, the DNA is TGTGCCAGCAGCCCATTACCAGGGGAGCTGTATTTT.

In its sample, this clonotype was seen a few times. The chain couples TRBV7-2 to TRBJ2-1, with 8 positions matching TRBD2. The V segment lost 1 base and the J segment 8 bases; nucleotides outside the gene matches: 1. Germline CDR1 and CDR2: SGHTA and FQGNSA. The CDR3 consists of 13 residues. CDR3 nucleotide sequence: TGTGCCAGCAGCTTAGGGCGGGGGGATGAGCAGTTCTTC. Translated, it gives CASSLGRGDEQFF. Using reference TRBV7-2 and TRBJ2-1 for the parts outside the CDR3, the full variable domain is GAGVSQSPSNKVTEKGKDVELRCDPISGHTALYWYRQSLGQGLEFLIYFQGNSAPDKSGLPSDRFSAERTGGSVSTLTIQRTQQEDSAVYLCASSLGRGDEQFFGPGTRLTVL.

This clonotype is medium-sized in the sample. CDR3 sequence reads: CASSYFSGRDEQYF. Written as DNA, the CDR3 is TGTGCCAGCAGCTACTTTAGCGGGAGGGACGAGCAGTACTTC. The rearrangement uses TRBV11-2 and TRBJ2-7; 11 nucleotides match TRBD2. V was pared by 4 bases and J by 5 bases, with 4 bases of the junction left unmatched. From germline, CDR1 is SGHAT and CDR2 FQNNGV. The CDR3 is 14 amino acids. Drawing the rest from reference TRBV11-2 and TRBJ2-7, the complete variable domain is EAGVAQSPRYKIIEKRQSVAFWCNPISGHATLYWYQQILGQGPKLLIQFQNNGVVDDSQLPKDRFSAERLKGVDSTLKIQPAKLEDSAVYLCASSYFSGRDEQYFGPGTRLTVT.